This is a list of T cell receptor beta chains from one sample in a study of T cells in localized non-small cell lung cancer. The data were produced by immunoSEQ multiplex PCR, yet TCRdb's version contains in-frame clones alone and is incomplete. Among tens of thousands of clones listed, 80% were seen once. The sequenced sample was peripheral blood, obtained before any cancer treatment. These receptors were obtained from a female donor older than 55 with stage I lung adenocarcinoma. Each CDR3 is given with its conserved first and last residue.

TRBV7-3 CASSSPDTGELFF
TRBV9 CASSALTGVRGYTF
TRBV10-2 CASSESGVNGYGYTF
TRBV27 CASSFLGTGGSDTGELFF
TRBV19 CASRSQGEGNQPQHF
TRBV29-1 CSVSPGGGLYNEQFF
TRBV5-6 CASSLAPSTEAFF
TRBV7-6 CASSLEGAPYEQYF
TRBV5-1 CASSLRIAGGPRETQYF
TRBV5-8 CASSLAGASNQPQHF
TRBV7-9 CASSLGDAGTYGYTF
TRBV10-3 CAISEGKSANQPQHF
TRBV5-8 CASSLGSYTDTQYF
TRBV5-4 CASSLGGDEQFF
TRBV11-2 CASSLDGVGELFF
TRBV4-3 CASSQPGQGTDTQYF
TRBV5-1 CASSWSMNTEAFF
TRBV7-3 CASSRDRTDTGELFF
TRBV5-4 CASSLGGAQGLPEAFF
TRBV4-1 CASSQNVGLYYGYTF
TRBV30 CAFGSRDTYTDTQYF
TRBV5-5 CASSLELVASYEQYF
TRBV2 CASSDQIYEQYF
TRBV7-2 CASSLGGASTDTQYF
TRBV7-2 CASSWSTGHNQPQHF
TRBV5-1 CASSLGPGDYGYTF
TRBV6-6 CASVHRGEGYTF
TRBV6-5 CASSETDLNTEAFF
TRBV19 CASSAGGDQETQYF
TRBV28 CASSKTETNEKLFF
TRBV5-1 CASSLEGTGWNTEAFF
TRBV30 CAWRNRSPSANVLTF
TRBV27 CASSLLGQANTGELFF
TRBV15 CATSRGDSSYNSPLHF
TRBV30 CAWSVQAGGANEKLFF
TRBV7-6 CASSQGDRGTEAFF
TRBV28 CASRPPGLGGGQPQHF
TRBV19 CASSMGRRQPQHF
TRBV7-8 CASSLIWRGRGEKLFF
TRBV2 CASSTHLSDTQYF
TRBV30 CAWSVRAGTPAFF
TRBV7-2 CASSGGGGYTF
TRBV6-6 CASSRAHYEQYF
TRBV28 CASSSGTGVEGYTF
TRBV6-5 CASRAPTLGAYEQYF
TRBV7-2 CASRPTSGTVSYEQYF
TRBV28 CASRFTGALNTEAFF
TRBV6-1 CASSEKASYSGGQYF
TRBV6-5 CASSYGLPEYEQYF
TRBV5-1 CASGLRLRGNEQFF
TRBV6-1 CASSVERGYGYTF
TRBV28 CASSFPSVDFLAGSGTDTQYF
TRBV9 CASSVWRAAGVDNEQFF